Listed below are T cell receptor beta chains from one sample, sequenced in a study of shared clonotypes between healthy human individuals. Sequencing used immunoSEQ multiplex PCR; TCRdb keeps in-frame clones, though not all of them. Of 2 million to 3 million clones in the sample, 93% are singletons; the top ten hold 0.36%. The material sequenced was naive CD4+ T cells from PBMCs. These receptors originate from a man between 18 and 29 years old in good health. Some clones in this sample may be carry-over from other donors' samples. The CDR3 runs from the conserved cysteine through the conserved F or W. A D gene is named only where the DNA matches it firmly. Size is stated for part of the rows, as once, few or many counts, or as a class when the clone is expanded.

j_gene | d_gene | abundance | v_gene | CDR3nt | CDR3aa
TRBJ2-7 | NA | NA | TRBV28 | TGTGCCAGCAGGTTGGACAGCGAGTCCGCCTACGAGCAGTACTTC | CASRLDSESAYEQYF
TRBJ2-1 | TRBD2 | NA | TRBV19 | TGTGCCAGTAGTATAGGGACTAGCGGACCTCAGATCTTC | CASSIGTSGPQIF
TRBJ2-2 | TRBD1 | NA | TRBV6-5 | TGTGCCAGCAGGAACGGACAGGTTGTCGCCGGGGAGCTGTTTTTT | CASRNGQVVAGELFF
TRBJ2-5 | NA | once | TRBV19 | TGTGCCAGTAGTCCTCGGTCTGGCAGGGAGACCCAGTACTTC | CASSPRSGRETQYF
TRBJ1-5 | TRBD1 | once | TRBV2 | TGTGCCAGCAGGAAGGGGGACAGGGGTGTTCAGCCCCAGCATTTT | CASRKGDRGVQPQHF
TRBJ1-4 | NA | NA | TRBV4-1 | TGCGCCAGCAGCCAAGGATTTGTCCAGGGCGCTAATGAAAAACTGTTTTTT | CASSQGFVQGANEKLFF
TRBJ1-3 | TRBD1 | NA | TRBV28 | TGTGCCAGCAGCTCGCCCGACAGGGAGGGAAACACCATATATTTT | CASSSPDREGNTIYF
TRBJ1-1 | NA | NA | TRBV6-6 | TGTGCCAGCAGCCTGGGACGGGAAGCTTTCTTT | CASSLGREAFF
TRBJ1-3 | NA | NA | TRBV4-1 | TGCGCCAGCAGCCAAGTTGGGACGGAGAGCTCTGGAAACACCATATATTTT | CASSQVGTESSGNTIYF
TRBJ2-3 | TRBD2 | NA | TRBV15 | TGTGCCACCAGCACAAGGACTAGCGGCTTCACAGATACGCAGTATTTT | CATSTRTSGFTDTQYF
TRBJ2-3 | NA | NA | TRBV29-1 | TGCAGCGTTGAGGGCCGCGGGCTCAGCACAGATACGCAGTATTTT | CSVEGRGLSTDTQYF
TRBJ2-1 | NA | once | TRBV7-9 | TGTGCCAGCAGCTTAGGCTTCAATGAGCAGTTCTTC | CASSLGFNEQFF
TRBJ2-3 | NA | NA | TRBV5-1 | TGCGCCAGCAGCTCCTTGGGTGGGGGTGTCGGCACAGATACGCAGTATTTT | CASSSLGGGVGTDTQYF
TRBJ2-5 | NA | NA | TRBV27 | TGTGCCAGCAGCTCCGCAGGGAGGGAGACCCAGTACTTC | CASSSAGRETQYF
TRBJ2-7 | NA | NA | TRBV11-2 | TGTGCCAGCAGCTTATATAAGGTTAAAAATAAGTCCTACGAGCAGTACTTC | CASSLYKVKNKSYEQYF
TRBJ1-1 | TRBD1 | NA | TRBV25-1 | TGTGCCAGCAGTGTGACAGGGGGAAACACTGAAGCTTTCTTT | CASSVTGGNTEAFF
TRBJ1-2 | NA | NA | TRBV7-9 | TGTGCCAGCAGCTTACACGCAGGGTGGGGAGATAACTATGGCTACACCTTC | CASSLHAGWGDNYGYTF
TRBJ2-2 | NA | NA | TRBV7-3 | TGTGCCAGCAGCTCATTCATGAACACCGGGGAGCTGTTTTTT | CASSSFMNTGELFF
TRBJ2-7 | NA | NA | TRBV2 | TGTGCCAGCAGTGGGGAGACACCCTACGAGCAGTACTTC | CASSGETPYEQYF
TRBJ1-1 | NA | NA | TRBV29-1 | TGCAGCGCCAGGCGCGAACACACTGAAGCTTTCTTT | CSARREHTEAFF
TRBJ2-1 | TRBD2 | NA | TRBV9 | TGTGCCAGCAGCGTCACTAGCGGGAATACCCCCCATGAGCAGTTCTTC | CASSVTSGNTPHEQFF
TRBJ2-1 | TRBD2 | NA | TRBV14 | TGTGCCAGCAGCCAAGTTTCCGGAGCTAGCGGATTCTACAATGAGCAGTTCTTC | CASSQVSGASGFYNEQFF
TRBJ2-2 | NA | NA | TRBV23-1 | TGCGCCAGCAGTGAACTCCAGGGTTCTTACACCGGGGAGCTGTTTTTT | CASSELQGSYTGELFF
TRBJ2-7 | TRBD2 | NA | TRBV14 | TGTGCCAGCAGCCAAGGCTTACTAGCGGGGACCTACGAGCAGTACTTC | CASSQGLLAGTYEQYF
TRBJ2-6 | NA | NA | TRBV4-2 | TGTGCCAGCAGCCAAGATCGACGGCCCTCTGGGGCCAACGTCCTGACTTTC | CASSQDRRPSGANVLTF
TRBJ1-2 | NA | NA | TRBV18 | TGTGCCAGCTCACCACCGCGAGACTATGGCTACACCTTC | CASSPPRDYGYTF
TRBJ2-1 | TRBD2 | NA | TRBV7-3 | TGTGCCAGCAGCGCCCGAAACGGGCTAGCGGAATACAATGAGCAGTTCTTC | CASSARNGLAEYNEQFF
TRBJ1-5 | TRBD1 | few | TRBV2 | TGTGCCAGCAGTGACCAGGGGGGTCAGCCCCAGCATTTT | CASSDQGGQPQHF
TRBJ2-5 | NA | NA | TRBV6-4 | TGTGCCAGCAGTGCCCAAGGCGGGATGGCTGAGACCCAGTACTTC | CASSAQGGMAETQYF